One and the same sample provided the 14 T cell receptor beta chains below, sequenced in a study of beta chain features in type 1 diabetes. The isolated RNA, all of it, was reverse transcribed, so expressed TCRB transcripts were what got sequenced. Data came from immunoSEQ multiplex PCR; TCRdb stores just in-frame clones and leaves some out. The sample has over 700,000 clones; roughly 15% are singletons. Source material: naive CD4+ T cells from blood. The receptors stem from a woman younger than 30 in good health.

This clone was recorded a few times. The rearrangement links TRBV25-1 to TRBJ2-3; D not certain. V was pared by 1 base and J by 1 base, with 9 bases between. Germline CDR1 MGHDK, CDR2 SYGVNS. The CDR3 runs to 15 residues. The CDR3 DNA follows: TGTGCCAGCAGTGAATCTGGCGGTGGCACAGATACGCAGTATTTT. As protein: CASSESGGGTDTQYF.

This clone came up a few times. This chain uses TRBV7-2 with TRBJ2-2; D not certain. From germline, CDR1 is SGHTA and CDR2 FQGNSA. Trimming shortened V by 7 bases and J by 5 bases, and 11 bases separated the two germline ends. This CDR3 has 13 residues. This chain's CDR3 is CASTPFITGELFF. CDR3 bases: TGTGCCAGCACCCCTTTCATAACCGGGGAGCTGTTTTTT.

This clone appeared a few times. The chain is built from TRBV7-6 and TRBJ2-1; perhaps TRBD2 as D (5 bases). V was cut by 3 bases and J by 8 bases, with 11 bases left in between. CDR3 length equals 13 residues. In germline, CDR1 is SGHVS, CDR2 FNYEAQ. The CDR3 is CASSLSREHEQFF. CDR3 sequence (DNA): TGTGCCAGCAGCTTGTCCCGGGAACATGAGCAGTTCTTC.

Note on this clone: This CDR3 is also generated by other DNA sequences in the sample. The rearrangement links TRBV7-2 to TRBJ1-4; 7 bases line up with TRBD1. The CDR3 covers 15 residues. CDR1 SGHTA and CDR2 FQGNSA come from the germline V gene. Trimming removed 4 bases from V and 5 bases from J; junction bases left unmatched: 7. CDR3: CASSSRTGPNEKLFF. The CDR3 DNA follows: TGTGCCAGCAGCTCCCGGACAGGACCGAATGAAAAACTGTTTTTT.

V usage is TRBV6-6 and J usage is TRBJ2-7; the D is unclear. The V end was cut by 1 base, the J end by 5 bases, with 6 bases between. This CDR3 has 12 residues. Germline V lookup: CDR1 MNHNY, CDR2 SVGAGI (reference sequence). The CDR3 region has the DNA TGTGCCAGCAGTTACTGGAGCCACGAGCAGTACTTC. It encodes CASSYWSHEQYF.

This chain uses TRBV2 with TRBJ2-3; TRBD2 matches 10 bases. CDR3 size: 14 residues. Germline V gives CDR1 SNHLY, CDR2 FYNNEI. The trim removed 8 bases at V and 2 bases at J, leaving 4 bases unmatched. The CDR3 here is CASGGTSDTDTQYF. CDR3 coding DNA: TGTGCCAGCGGGGGGACTAGCGACACAGATACGCAGTATTTT.

V is TRBV6-5 and J is TRBJ2-7; D is perhaps TRBD1 (6 bases). Germline values: CDR1 MNHEY, CDR2 SVGAGI. Trimming stripped 6 bases from V and 2 bases from J, with 11 bases between. The CDR3 has 13 residues. This CDR3 reads CASRRTVAYEQYF. The DNA for the CDR3 is TGTGCCAGCAGGAGGACAGTTGCCTACGAGCAGTACTTC.

Regarding this clone: One end of the junction does not line up with germline, which may come from a read error. V is TRBV6-6 and J is TRBJ2-1; D gene ambiguous. Germline assignment: CDR1 MNHNY and CDR2 SVGAGI (reference sequence). The CDR3 loop spans 13 amino acids. The DNA of the CDR3 is TGTGCCGGCAGCCCACAGACCGACAATGAGCAGTTCTTC. It translates to CAGSPQTDNEQFF.

This clone was observed a handful of times. The rearrangement links TRBV6-5 to TRBJ2-3; D is unresolved. Trimming removed 8 bases from V and 0 bases from J, with 12 bases in between. Germline-derived CDR1 and CDR2 are MNHEY and SVGAGI. This CDR3 spans 14 amino acids. The CDR3 DNA sequence: TGTGCCAGCGCACAGACATCTAGCACAGATACGCAGTATTTT. This sequence encodes CASAQTSSTDTQYF.

The rearrangement uses TRBV27 and TRBJ2-3; 10 nucleotides line up with TRBD2. The CDR3 contains 15 residues. Losses at the gene ends were 9 bases for V and 6 bases for J; bases not matched to a gene: 12. CDR1 MNHEY and CDR2 SMNVEV come from the germline V gene (reference sequence). The CDR3 DNA is TGTGCCAGAAGGCTAGCGGGAGTTGGCGGGGATACGCAGTATTTT. Amino acid sequence: CARRLAGVGGDTQYF.

This chain joins TRBV28 and TRBJ1-1; the D is unclear. Germline lookup yields CDR1 MDHEN and CDR2 SYDVKM. The CDR3 spans 12 residues. Trimming shortened V by 2 bases and J by 6 bases, and 7 bases separated the two germline ends. DNA of the CDR3: TGTGCCAGCAGTTTACAGGAGGCTGAAGCTTTCTTT. It yields the protein CASSLQEAEAFF.

The rearrangement joins TRBV7-8 to TRBJ2-1, with D perhaps TRBD1 (5 bases). Trimming removed 0 bases from V and 3 bases from J, with 15 bases in between. The CDR3 spans 17 residues. Germline loops: CDR1 SGHVS, CDR2 FQNEAQ. The CDR3 is CASSLAVRTPGYNEQFF. DNA of the CDR3: TGTGCCAGCAGCTTAGCTGTCCGGACACCCGGCTACAATGAGCAGTTCTTC.

The chain joins TRBV19 to TRBJ2-7, with D possibly matching TRBD2 (6 bases). Per germline, CDR1 LNHDA and CDR2 SQIVND (reference sequence). The V and J ends lost 6 bases and 0 bases respectively, with 12 bases between them. This CDR3 is 14 amino acids long. CDR3 sequence reads: CASRQVGGSYEQYF. The CDR3 DNA follows: TGTGCCAGTAGACAGGTCGGGGGCTCCTACGAGCAGTACTTC.

Remarks on this clone: The same CDR3 also results from other DNA sequences found in this sample. The CDR3 DNA reads TGCAGTGCTACCATAACCCCAGGCTACACCTTC. It yields the protein CSATITPGYTF. This chain joins TRBV20-1 and TRBJ1-2; D uncertain. The CDR3 totals 11 residues. Trimming left V 4 bases short and J 8 bases short, with 11 bases between. Germline-derived CDR1 and CDR2 are DFQATT and SNEGSKA (reference sequence).